This T cell receptor (beta chain) was recovered during a study of T-cell reconstitution after alpha-beta-depleted transplantation in children (TCRdb year 2016). For context, the study as a whole: Using TCR repertoire profiling, the study followed T-cell immune reconstitution in a quantitative way in children after TCRalphabeta/CD19-depleted allogeneic hematopoietic cell transplantation.

Findings and caveats that apply to the study as a whole: Apparently early alphabetaT-cell count recovery about two months after transplant reportedly relied on only several hundred rapidly expanded clones derived from non-depleted graft cells. Hyperexpanded clone frequencies declined over subsequent months; after one year, T-cell counts and TCRbeta diversity were mostly attributed to newly produced T cells. In some patients, the high TCRbeta diversity seen at day 60 was put down to recipient T cells and intrathymic progenitors that had survived conditioning.

This clonotype came up a few times. The target of this receptor is not known. One base away there is no much larger clone; base qualities are not given. The treatment or condition label corresponds to: allogeneic hematopoietic cell transplantation with graft depleted of TCRalphabeta T cells and CD19 B cells. Transplant recipients were children who received TCRalphabeta/CD19-depleted allogeneic hematopoietic cell grafts. Including cysteine and phenylalanine, the CDR3 has 12 amino acids. Just CDR3 DNA is preserved here, 36 bases in frame from base 1. V is clipped by 6 bases and J by 5 bases, and the sequence between their germline boundaries is 13 bases long. Per the germline V gene (reference sequence), DFQATT is the CDR1 and SNEGSKA is the CDR2. The method was PCR. Sequencing was performed on an Illumina HiSeq 2500. TCR library preparation used molecular barcoding, with unique molecular identifiers applied to normalize quantification of the TCRbeta repertoire. TCRdb itself trimmed the public reads at Q25 with fastp, ran MiXCR and retained productive beta chains. CDR3 protein duplicates are merged, each entry listing the most common genes and DNA. The sample table lists approximately 250,000 distinct CDR3 sequences, about a quarter of them with a count of one. The ten largest clones represent 2.6% of the sample.

The receptor chain draws on TRBV20-1 and TRBJ2-5; no D gene can be assigned with confidence. The input for sequencing was PBMCs, taken before TCRalphabeta/CD19-depleted stem cell transplant. This receptor was identified in a girl aged 2 to 9 with Fanconi anemia, due to receive a stem cell transplant. The base sequence is TGCAGTGCCGTATACCGACGGGAGACCCAGTACTTC. Translated, it reads CSAVYRRETQYF.